The 14 T cell receptor beta chains presented below share a single source sample, sequenced in a study of T-cell reconstitution after alpha-beta-depleted transplantation in children. Unique molecular identifiers were used to barcode this TCRbeta library. TCRdb passed the PCR reads through MiXCR, listing each CDR3 protein once. The repertoire holds 250,000 to 400,000 distinct CDR3 sequences, with more than 20% as singletons. The material was PBMCs, mostly from graft donor cells, obtained 180 days after TCRalphabeta/CD19-depleted stem cell transplant. These receptors were obtained from a male patient aged 10 to 17 who had a stem cell transplant for acute lymphoblastic leukemia, so the T cells may come from the graft donor.

This clonotype was detected only a few times. The J gene is TRBJ1-6, the V gene TRBV27; D gene ambiguous. The CDR3 runs to 14 residues. Germline lookup yields CDR1 MNHEY and CDR2 SMNVEV (reference sequence). V dropped 3 bases and J dropped 7 bases, with 10 bases sitting between them. CDR3 nucleotides: TGTGCCAGCAGTTTCTCGGGCGGGAATTCACCCCTCCACTTT. Amino acid sequence: CASSFSGGNSPLHF.

V usage is TRBV10-3 and J usage is TRBJ1-1; TRBD1 is a possible D gene (6 bases). Germline V gene sequence: CDR1 ENHRY, CDR2 SYGVKD. Trimming pared 5 bases from V and 1 base from J, leaving 17 bases between. This CDR3 comprises 16 residues. The DNA of the CDR3 is TGTGCCATCAGTCGAAATGCAGGGGACTCGAACACTGAAGCTTTCTTT. Its translation is CAISRNAGDSNTEAFF.

This clonotype was picked up a small number of times. The chain employs TRBV5-1 and TRBJ2-7; 11 bases map to TRBD2. Germline loops: CDR1 SGHRS, CDR2 YFSETQ. CDR3 size: 16 residues. V shed 0 bases and J 6 bases; nucleotides not matched to a gene: 8. Here the CDR3 reads CASSLAGASGRPEQYF. The CDR3 region has the DNA TGCGCCAGCAGCTTGGCCGGGGCTAGCGGGAGGCCCGAGCAGTACTTC.

The chain joins TRBV27 to TRBJ2-1, with D perhaps assigned TRBD1 or TRBD2 (5 bases each). Trimming shortened V by 6 bases and J by 5 bases, and 17 bases separated the two germline ends. Per the germline V gene, CDR1 is MNHEY and CDR2 is SMNVEV (reference sequence). This CDR3 comprises 15 residues. The CDR3 sequence: CASSPGPTTDNEQFF. The DNA for the CDR3 is TGTGCCAGCAGCCCGGGACCCACCACGGACAATGAGCAGTTCTTC.

The chain is built from TRBV11-2 and TRBJ2-5; TRBD1 is a possible D gene (6 bases). The CDR3 loop spans 15 amino acids. V was pared by 2 bases and J by 4 bases, with 14 bases between. CDR1 SGHAT and CDR2 FQNNGV come from the germline V gene. The CDR3 nucleotides read TGTGCCAGCAGCTTATATCCTGAGACAGGAGAGACCCAGTACTTC. It codes for CASSLYPETGETQYF.

The CDR3 region has the DNA TGTGCCAGCAGCTTGGTCACCGGGTCCCTAGCCAAAAACATTCAGTACTTC. Encoded protein: CASSLVTGSLAKNIQYF. The chain joins TRBV5-6 to TRBJ2-4, with unresolved D. The germline V gene has CDR1 SGHDT and CDR2 YYEEEE. There are 17 residues in the CDR3. Trimming pared 0 bases from V and 0 bases from J, leaving 13 bases between. The variable domain in full, with the rest retrieved from reference TRBV5-6 and TRBJ2-4, is DAGVTQSPTHLIKTRGQQVTLRCSPKSGHDTVSWYQQALGQGPQFIFQYYEEEERQRGNFPDRFSGHQFPNYSSELNVNALLLGDSALYLCASSLVTGSLAKNIQYFGAGTRLSVL.

This clonotype showed up just a few times. The V gene is TRBV20-1, the J gene TRBJ2-1; the match to TRBD2 covers 13 bases. The CDR3 extends over 18 amino acids. V trimming: 0 bases; J trimming: 10 bases; junction bases outside the gene matches: 15. Germline lookup yields CDR1 DFQATT and CDR2 SNEGSKA (reference sequence). The CDR3 loop reads CSARDHLLLAGGPEEQFF. The CDR3 bases are TGCAGTGCTAGAGATCACCTCCTACTAGCGGGAGGGCCGGAGGAGCAGTTCTTC.

A remark on this clonotype: A much larger clone differs by one base, so this may be a read error. The V gene is TRBV7-6, the J gene TRBJ2-2; D remains unclear. V was shortened by 3 bases and J by 2 bases, with 4 bases between the two germline ends. Per germline, CDR1 SGHVS and CDR2 FNYEAQ. The CDR3 runs to 13 residues. CDR3 protein: CASSLKNTGELFF. As DNA, the CDR3 is TGTGCCAGCAGCTTGAAAAACACCGGGGAGCTGTTTTTT.

The rearrangement links TRBV7-3 to TRBJ2-5; 8 nucleotides agree with TRBD1. V shed 5 bases and J 4 bases; nucleotides not matched to a gene: 9. This CDR3 is built from 15 residues. Germline-derived CDR1 and CDR2 are SGHTA and FQGTGA. The chain's CDR3 is CASSLTGVEGETQYF. CDR3 bases: TGTGCCAGCAGCCTGACAGGGGTCGAGGGAGAGACCCAGTACTTC.

The J gene is TRBJ2-7, the V gene TRBV7-2; 12 bases are a match to TRBD2. This CDR3 is 16 amino acids long. The germline V gene has CDR1 SGHTA and CDR2 FQGNSA. The junction had 7 bases not matched to a gene; V was cut back by 1 base and J by 6 bases. CDR3 protein: CASSLEGLAGLAEQYF. CDR3 in DNA: TGTGCCAGCAGCTTAGAAGGACTAGCGGGACTGGCCGAGCAGTACTTC.

This chain uses TRBV14 with TRBJ2-4, with 7 nucleotides matching TRBD2. The CDR3 extends over 19 amino acids. Germline CDR1 and CDR2: SGHDN and FVKESK. J gave up 7 bases and V 4 bases, and 22 bases lay outside the gene matches. CDR3 sequence: CASSLLSLASGPPRNIQYF. The CDR3 region has the DNA TGTGCCAGCAGCCTTCTCTCCCTTGCTAGCGGCCCCCCCAGGAACATTCAGTACTTC. Supplemented by reference TRBV14 and TRBJ2-4, the full variable domain reads EAGVTQFPSHSVIEKGQTVTLRCDPISGHDNLYWYRRVMGKEIKFLLHFVKESKQDESGMPNNRFLAERTGGTYSTLKVQPAELEDSGVYFCASSLLSLASGPPRNIQYFGAGTRLSVL.

On this clonotype itself: One end of the junction does not line up with germline, which may come from a read error. The chain combines TRBV12-3 or TRBV12-4 with TRBJ2-5; the D gene is possibly TRBD1 (5 bases). This CDR3 contains 13 residues. CDR3 region: CGSTQVGKETQYF. DNA for the CDR3: TGTGGCAGCACACAGGTCGGAAAAGAGACCCAGTACTTC.

This clonotype was seen a handful of times. The gene calls are TRBV20-1 and TRBJ1-5, with D possibly matching TRBD1 (5 bases). In germline, CDR1 is DFQATT, CDR2 SNEGSKA (reference sequence). This CDR3 is 12 amino acids long. Trimming removed 2 bases from V and 12 bases from J, with 14 bases in between. The CDR3 DNA sequence: TGCAGTGCTAGAAAGTCGGCAGGGCTCCAGCATTTT. Its translation: CSARKSAGLQHF.

This clonotype was observed a few times. The V gene is TRBV7-9, the J gene TRBJ1-1; tentative D call: TRBD1 (5 bases). CDR3 size: 15 residues. In germline, CDR1 is SEHNR, CDR2 FQNEAQ (reference sequence). Trimming cost V 1 base and J 3 bases, with 12 bases left between them. This chain's CDR3 is CASSLGEGRHTEAFF. The CDR3, as DNA: TGTGCCAGCAGCTTAGGGGAGGGGAGGCACACTGAAGCTTTCTTT.